This is a list of T cell receptor beta chains from one sample in a study of T cell responses to AZD1222 COVID-19 vaccine. The table came from immunoSEQ multiplex PCR; TCRdb's copy has only in-frame clones and leaves some out. The profile shows tens of thousands of clones, around 80% of them singletons. Sequenced here: peripheral blood, sampled on day 0 of AZD1222 vaccination. Receptors were obtained from an adult in good health. Each CDR3 is given with its conserved first and last residue. The D gene is left open where the match is weak. The listing skips clone size in some rows; elsewhere it reads once, few, many or a size class.

>TRBJ1-1|few|TRBV5-1|.
CASSLDPGWDEAFF
TGCGCCAGCAGCTTGGATCCGGGGTGGGATGAAGCTTTCTTT
>TRBJ1-1|.|TRBV7-9|TRBD1
CASSSIPLQGAGLAFF
TGTGCCAGCAGCTCTATCCCGTTACAGGGGGCGGGTTTGGCTTTCTTT
>TRBJ2-1|.|TRBV7-2|.
CASSPPSFMGSYNEQFF
TGTGCCAGCAGCCCGCCCTCTTTTATGGGCTCCTACAATGAGCAGTTCTTC
>TRBJ2-7|.|TRBV27|.
CASTDTWLSYEQYF
TGTGCCAGCACGGACACATGGCTCTCCTACGAGCAGTACTTC
>TRBJ1-1|few|TRBV19|.
CASISVPGGKAGTEAFF
TGTGCCAGTATCTCAGTTCCTGGCGGAAAGGCGGGCACTGAAGCTTTCTTT
>TRBJ2-1|.|TRBV27|.
CASSLSEGNEQFF
TGTGCCAGCAGTTTATCGGAAGGGAATGAGCAGTTCTTC
>TRBJ1-2|.|TRBV5-1|.
CASSLEGRGYGYTF
TGCGCCAGCAGCTTGGAGGGAAGGGGTTATGGCTACACCTTC
>TRBJ2-3|.|TRBV27|.
CASSLTSQGGDTQYF
TGTGCCAGCAGTTTAACTTCTCAGGGGGGGGATACGCAGTATTTT
>TRBJ1-3|.|TRBV6-1|.
CASSEEAATGWTFGNTIYF
TGTGCCAGCAGTGAAGAGGCGGCGACAGGATGGACCTTCGGAAACACCATATATTTT
>TRBJ2-1|once|TRBV7-3|.
CASSLATGDEQFF
TGTGCCAGCAGCTTGGCCACTGGGGATGAGCAGTTCTTC
>TRBJ2-3|.|TRBV7-2|.
CASSPPTRTDTQYF
TGTGCCAGCAGCCCGCCGACCCGCACAGATACGCAGTATTTT
>TRBJ2-2|.|TRBV19|TRBD1
CASSIQGAVGELFF
TGTGCCAGTAGTATTCAGGGGGCGGTCGGGGAGCTGTTTTTT
>TRBJ1-1|.|TRBV12-3/TRBV12-4|.
CASSRGVNTEAFF
TGTGCCAGCTCTCGCGGGGTGAACACTGAAGCTTTCTTT
>TRBJ1-6|.|TRBV5-1|.
CASSLQGIGNSPLHF
TGCGCCAGCAGCTTACAGGGAATTGGTAATTCACCCCTCCACTTT
>TRBJ1-3|.|TRBV28|.
CASTSPWAGNTIYF
TGTGCCAGCACCTCCCCTTGGGCAGGAAACACCATATATTTT
>TRBJ1-5|.|TRBV19|TRBD1
CASSIPAQGGNQPQHF
TGTGCCAGTAGTATCCCAGCACAGGGGGGTAACCAGCCCCAGCATTTT
>TRBJ2-1|.|TRBV19|TRBD2
CASSPRLAGVLYNEQFF
TGTGCCAGTAGTCCTAGACTAGCGGGAGTCCTCTACAATGAGCAGTTCTTC
>TRBJ1-2|.|TRBV14|.
CASSHPGIRGYTF
TGTGCCAGCAGCCACCCCGGAATTCGAGGCTACACCTTC
>TRBJ1-2|.|TRBV4-1|TRBD1
CASSQGDRGNYGYTF
TGCGCCAGCAGCCAAGGAGACAGGGGTAACTATGGCTACACCTTC
>TRBJ2-1|.|TRBV24-1|TRBD1
CATSTLLSGQGVNEQFF
TGTGCCACCAGTACGCTACTTTCGGGACAGGGGGTCAATGAGCAGTTCTTC
>TRBJ1-1|.|TRBV7-9|.
CASTLYTEAFF
TGTGCCAGCACCCTTTACACTGAAGCTTTCTTT
>TRBJ2-5|once|TRBV6-6|.
CASSTTPLTETQYF
TGTGCCAGCAGCACGACACCCTTAACAGAGACCCAGTACTTC
>TRBJ2-5|once|TRBV6-2/TRBV6-3|TRBD2
CASSPQPGLAGEQETQYF
TGTGCCAGCAGCCCCCAGCCGGGACTAGCGGGCGAACAAGAGACCCAGTACTTC
>TRBJ2-1|.|TRBV10-3|TRBD1
CAISETGTGNPDEQFF
TGTGCCATCAGTGAGACCGGGACAGGGAATCCAGATGAGCAGTTCTTC
>TRBJ1-5|.|TRBV20-1|.
CSASKASGNQPQHF
TGCAGTGCTAGTAAGGCTTCGGGCAATCAGCCCCAGCATTTT
>TRBJ2-7|.|TRBV3-1/TRBV3-2|.
CASSQARLSSEQYF
TGTGCCAGCAGCCAAGCGCGACTTTCTAGCGAGCAGTACTTC
>TRBJ1-5|once|TRBV27|.
CASSIGGFDQPQHF
TGTGCCAGCAGTATAGGGGGGTTCGATCAGCCCCAGCATTTT
>TRBJ1-1|.|TRBV9|.
CASSVVGTLNTEAFF
TGTGCCAGCAGCGTAGTCGGGACTCTGAACACTGAAGCTTTCTTT
>TRBJ2-1|.|TRBV19|TRBD1
CASSNRDSAYNEQFF
TGTGCCAGTAGTAACCGGGACAGCGCCTACAATGAGCAGTTCTTC
>TRBJ2-1|.|TRBV7-9|.
CASPQSFF
TGTGCCAGCCCGCAGTCGTTCTTC
>TRBJ1-3|.|TRBV11-3|.
CASSLDGVGNTIYF
TGTGCCAGCAGCTTAGACGGCGTTGGAAACACCATATATTTT
>TRBJ1-5|.|TRBV7-8|.
CASSLSGDQPQHF
TGTGCCAGCAGCTTGTCCGGGGATCAGCCCCAGCATTTT
>TRBJ2-5|.|TRBV2|.
CASSVRVQETQYF
TGTGCCAGCAGTGTCAGGGTTCAGGAGACCCAGTACTTC
>TRBJ2-1|once|TRBV7-6|.
CASSPRASAHNEQFF
TGTGCCAGCAGCCCTAGGGCTAGCGCACACAATGAGCAGTTCTTC
>TRBJ2-5|.|TRBV6-5|.
CASRTPWETQYF
TGTGCCAGCAGGACTCCATGGGAGACCCAGTACTTC
>TRBJ2-7|.|TRBV11-2|TRBD2
CASSLGTSREQYF
TGTGCCAGCAGCCTCGGGACTAGCCGAGAGCAGTACTTC
>TRBJ2-5|.|TRBV18|.
CASSAQGNGNGGTQYF
TGTGCCAGCTCCGCACAGGGGAACGGCAACGGGGGGACCCAGTACTTC
>TRBJ1-4|.|TRBV15|.
CATSRDPSGDEKLFF
TGTGCCACCAGCAGAGATCCGTCGGGGGATGAAAAACTGTTTTTT
>TRBJ2-1|.|TRBV18|TRBD2
CASSPSGGGPYNEQFF
TGTGCCAGCTCACCATCGGGGGGAGGGCCCTACAATGAGCAGTTCTTC
>TRBJ2-2|.|TRBV11-3|.
CASSLDLSGELFF
TGTGCCAGCAGCTTAGATCTGTCCGGGGAGCTGTTTTTT
>TRBJ2-2|.|TRBV11-3|TRBD1
CASSSGQGAVGELFF
TGTGCCAGCAGCTCCGGACAGGGGGCGGTCGGGGAGCTGTTTTTT
>TRBJ2-1|.|TRBV2|TRBD2
CASTLGTSGSEEQFF
TGTGCCAGCACCCTCGGGACTAGCGGGAGTGAGGAGCAGTTCTTC
>TRBJ1-1|.|TRBV18|TRBD1
CASSSTGGNTEAFF
TGTGCCAGCTCGTCGACAGGGGGAAACACTGAAGCTTTCTTT
>TRBJ1-5|.|TRBV19|TRBD1
CATTGTGHQPQHF
TGTGCCACAACCGGGACAGGGCATCAGCCCCAGCATTTT
>TRBJ1-6|.|TRBV10-3|TRBD1
CAISGTGGGTPLHF
TGTGCCATCAGTGGGACAGGGGGCGGGACACCCCTCCACTTT